The clone carrying this T cell receptor (beta chain) appeared a single time. Obtained from alopecia areata patients were lesional scalp punch biopsies along with peripheral blood. PBMCs served as the source from which CD4+ and CD8+ T cells were sorted. As the sequencing template, cDNA was produced by extracting RNA and reverse transcribing it. Sequencing was performed with immunoSEQ multiplex PCR; in TCRdb, only in-frame clones are kept and a portion is missing. The table shows fewer than 90,000 clones, with just over 50% occurring only once. These data are taken from a study of CD8+ T cells in alopecia areata. This CDR3 spans 13 amino acids. The V end was cut by 2 bases, the J end by 0 bases, with 5 bases between. The germline V gene has CDR1 SEHNR and CDR2 FQNEAQ (reference sequence).

The sequenced sample consisted of NKG2D-high CD8+ T cells sorted from blood. This clonotype was sampled from a human donor with alopecia areata. The chain employs TRBV7-9 and TRBJ2-7; D not certain. CDR3 amino acids: CASSLPASYEQYF. DNA of the CDR3: TGTGCCAGCAGCTTACCGGCCTCCTACGAGCAGTACTTC. Looking up the rest from reference TRBV7-9 and TRBJ2-7 gives the full variable domain: DTGVSQNPRHKITKRGQNVTFRCDPISEHNRLYWYRQTLGQGPEFLTYFQNEAQLEKSRLLSDRFSAERPKGSFSTLEIQRTEQGDSAMYLCASSLPASYEQYFGPGTRLTVT.